What follows are 21 T cell receptor beta chains derived from one specimen sequenced in a study of blood T cell repertoires in COVID-19. Here immunoSEQ multiplex PCR was the method, and the copy in TCRdb shows in-frame clones only, minus some. This table holds about 250,000 clones, roughly 80% found once. Sequenced: peripheral blood. The receptors here all came from an elderly man with acute or convalescent COVID-19.

This clone appeared many times. The chain joins TRBV7-9 to TRBJ1-6, with 10 nucleotides matching TRBD1. Trimming at V came to 1 base and at J to 10 bases, leaving 4 bases not matched to a gene. This CDR3 spans 15 amino acids. Germline V CDR1 and CDR2: SEHNR, FQNEAQ (reference sequence). The CDR3 coding sequence is TGTGCCAGCAGCTTAGAGGGGACAGGGGTATCACCCCTCCACTTT. This encodes CASSLEGTGVSPLHF. Together with reference TRBV7-9 and TRBJ1-6, the CDR3 gives the full variable domain: DTGVSQNPRHKITKRGQNVTFRCDPISEHNRLYWYRQTLGQGPEFLTYFQNEAQLEKSRLLSDRFSAERPKGSFSTLEIQRTEQGDSAMYLCASSLEGTGVSPLHFGNGTRLTVT.

The rearrangement uses TRBV6-5 and TRBJ1-3, with no clear D. Looked up from germline, CDR1 is MNHEY and CDR2 is SVGAGI. CDR3 length: 16 amino acids. V gave up 0 bases and J gave up 0 bases, with 9 bases separating them. CDR3 nucleotides: TGTGCCAGCAGTTACTCGATGGCCTTCTCTGGAAACACCATATATTTT. It codes for CASSYSMAFSGNTIYF.

This chain uses TRBV5-8 with TRBJ2-3; 9 bases match TRBD2. J was trimmed by 2 bases and V by 4 bases; bases with no gene match: 5. Germline CDR1 is SGHTS and CDR2 is YDEGEE. The CDR3 length is 15 residues. DNA of the CDR3: TGTGCCAGCAGCCGTAGCGGGGGCTACACAGATACGCAGTATTTT. Translated: CASSRSGGYTDTQYF.

The rearrangement joins TRBV5-1 to TRBJ2-1; maybe TRBD1 (5 bases). Trimming removed 0 bases at V and 9 bases at J, with 10 bases between. CDR1 is SGHRS, CDR2 YFSETQ, per germline. This CDR3 contains 13 residues. The CDR3 spells CASSLESGLEQFF. The DNA for the CDR3 is TGCGCCAGCAGCTTGGAGTCAGGGCTTGAGCAGTTCTTC.

This chain links TRBV10-3 with TRBJ1-5, with 8 bases identical to TRBD1. CDR3 length equals 14 residues. With V trimmed by 11 bases and J by 4 bases, 10 bases remained unmatched. Germline assignment: CDR1 ENHRY and CDR2 SYGVKD. The CDR3 protein is CAVKAGGRNQPQHF. CDR3 DNA: TGTGCCGTTAAGGCAGGGGGCCGGAATCAGCCCCAGCATTTT.

The CDR3 coding sequence is TGTGCCAGAGATAGCGGGAGTTATACTGAGGCAGCCAAAAACATTCAGTACTTC. Translation gives CARDSGSYTEAAKNIQYF. The V gene is TRBV27, the J gene TRBJ2-4; TRBD2 matches at 9 bases. The CDR3 runs to 18 residues. Germline-derived CDR1 and CDR2 are MNHEY and SMNVEV (reference sequence). Losses at the gene ends were 9 bases for V and 0 bases for J; bases not matched to a gene: 15.

The genes are TRBV4-1 and TRBJ2-2, with D possibly matching TRBD2 (6 bases). The germline V gene has CDR1 MGHRA and CDR2 YSYEKL. This CDR3 has 17 residues. V was pared by 0 bases and J by 5 bases, with 16 bases between. The CDR3 nucleotides read TGCGCCAGCAGCCAAGATGGACGAGCTAGCGTTACCGGGGAGCTGTTTTTT. This gives the protein CASSQDGRASVTGELFF.

The rearrangement links TRBV5-1 to TRBJ2-7, with 9 bases lining up with TRBD1. The CDR3 contains 14 residues. V trimming: 4 bases; J trimming: 3 bases; junction bases outside the gene matches: 5. CDR1 is SGHRS and CDR2 is YFSETQ in the germline V gene. The CDR3 bases are TGCGCCAGCAGCCCGTGGGGACAGGGCTACGAGCAGTACTTC. Translating it yields CASSPWGQGYEQYF.

In its sample, this clone was seen a few times. V gene TRBV24-1 combines with J gene TRBJ2-1; D call uncertain. Germline V gene lookup returns CDR1 KGHDR and CDR2 SFDVKD. Trimming took off 4 bases at V and 12 bases at J, with 18 bases between the two ends. The CDR3 loop spans 14 amino acids. Here the CDR3 reads CATSDPTHPTGQFF. The DNA of the CDR3 is TGTGCCACCAGTGACCCAACCCACCCCACGGGGCAGTTCTTC.

This clone was counted between two and nine times. The V gene is TRBV5-8, the J gene TRBJ1-2; D unresolved. Germline CDR1 is SGHTS and CDR2 is YDEGEE. This CDR3 contains 10 residues. Trimming took 5 bases from V and 11 from J, leaving 10 bases between them. This chain's CDR3 is CASSYRAYTF. The CDR3 DNA follows: TGTGCCAGCAGTTACCGAGCTTACACCTTC.

This clone occurred once. V gene TRBV28 combines with J gene TRBJ1-2, with 9 bases fitting TRBD1. Germline V gene data show CDR1 as MDHEN and CDR2 as SYDVKM. The CDR3 has 16 amino acids. With V trimmed by 8 bases and J by 4 bases, 14 bases remained unmatched. CDR3 nucleotides: TGTGCCAGCGTTGGGGGGACAGGGTATAAGACCTATGGCTACACCTTC. It specifies CASVGGTGYKTYGYTF.

The chain couples TRBV2 to TRBJ1-5; 10 nucleotides match TRBD1. Germline CDR1 and CDR2: SNHLY and FYNNEI. The CDR3 contains 15 residues. The V and J ends lost 4 bases and 4 bases, in that order; junction bases with no gene match: 4. The CDR3 nucleotides are TGTGCCAGCAGTGCCCGGGACAGGGGAAATCAGCCCCAGCATTTT. This translates into CASSARDRGNQPQHF.

The chain couples TRBV7-2 to TRBJ2-4; 7 bases match TRBD1. The CDR3 runs 13 residues. After removal of 5 bases from V and 8 bases from J, the junction contained 6 bases not matched to a gene. Germline V gene data show CDR1 as SGHTA and CDR2 as FQGNSA. The CDR3 protein is CASSDRVHDIQYF. The CDR3 DNA follows: TGTGCCAGCAGCGACAGGGTTCATGACATTCAGTACTTC.

The chain combines TRBV27 with TRBJ2-7, with a weak D call TRBD1 (5 bases). Trimming cost V 3 bases and J 4 bases, with 10 bases left between them. The CDR3 extends over 13 amino acids. Germline V gene lookup returns CDR1 MNHEY and CDR2 SMNVEV (reference sequence). CDR3 sequence (DNA): TGTGCCAGCAGTTTTCAAAGGGGTTACGAGCAGTACTTC. Its protein is CASSFQRGYEQYF.

The V gene is TRBV28, the J gene TRBJ2-6; possibly TRBD2 for D (5 bases). The germline V gene has CDR1 MDHEN and CDR2 SYDVKM. This CDR3 comprises 19 residues. The V end was cut by 5 bases, the J end by 0 bases, with 20 bases between. The CDR3: CASSLPVGRVSSGANVLTF. Here the CDR3 DNA reads TGTGCCAGCAGTCTCCCGGTTGGGAGAGTTTCCTCTGGGGCCAACGTCCTGACTTTC.

This clone has more than one count but fewer than ten. The chain recombines TRBV10-3 with TRBJ2-7; D uncertain. Germline CDR1 reads ENHRY; CDR2 reads SYGVKD. The CDR3 consists of 12 residues. Trimming removed 4 bases from V and 0 bases from J, with 4 bases in between. CDR3 residues: CAISVSSYEQYF. The CDR3 nucleotides are TGTGCCATCAGTGTGAGCTCCTACGAGCAGTACTTC.

The sample holds a few counts of this clone. The CDR3 protein is CASSGVTGGTGELFF. The CDR3 DNA reads as TGTGCCAGCAGTGGCGTCACGGGAGGGACCGGGGAGCTGTTTTTT. V gene TRBV2 combines with J gene TRBJ2-2; TRBD2 matches at 8 bases. The CDR3 spans 15 residues. Germline V gene sequence: CDR1 SNHLY, CDR2 FYNNEI. Trimming cost V 4 bases and J 5 bases; bases outside gene matches: 6.

This chain links TRBV5-6 with TRBJ1-1; D is possibly TRBD1 (5 bases). Trimming pared 2 bases from V and 4 bases from J, leaving 12 bases between. Per the germline V gene, CDR1 is SGHDT and CDR2 is YYEEEE. This CDR3 region has 14 residues. The CDR3 protein is CASSFSDRGTEAFF. For the CDR3, the DNA is TGTGCCAGCAGCTTCTCGGATAGGGGCACTGAAGCTTTCTTT.

This chain links TRBV3-1 (or the pseudogene TRBV3-2) with TRBJ2-3; D perhaps matches TRBD1 (5 bases). Trimming cost V 2 bases and J 6 bases, with 9 bases left between them. Germline CDR1 reads LGHDT; CDR2 reads YNNKEL (reference sequence). The CDR3 contains 13 residues. CDR3 sequence reads: CASSQRQTDTQYF. CDR3 DNA: TGTGCCAGCAGCCAACGACAGACGGATACGCAGTATTTT.

The chain links TRBV24-1 to TRBJ1-1; D remains ambiguous. The germline V gene encodes CDR1 KGHDR and CDR2 SFDVKD. V lost 3 bases and J lost 12, with 22 bases in between. The CDR3 covers 15 residues. The DNA for the CDR3 is TGTGCCACCAGTGATCAGTTGCGGGTAGGTTCAATCACTTTCTTT. Translated: CATSDQLRVGSITFF.

J is TRBJ1-5 and V is TRBV6-6; 8 positions agree with TRBD1. CDR3 length equals 15 residues. After removal of 7 bases from V and 5 bases from J, the junction contained 10 bases not matched to a gene. The germline CDR1 and CDR2 sequences are MNHNY and SVGAGI (reference sequence). Here the CDR3 reads CASTPTGGGHQPQHF. The CDR3 DNA reads as TGTGCCAGCACCCCCACAGGGGGGGGTCATCAGCCCCAGCATTTT.